This T cell receptor (beta chain) was recorded in a study of cytomegalovirus exposure and HLA in healthy donors. Study-level background: The 100 to 150 validation repertoires and the approximately 700 first-cohort repertoires shared a platform, a later analysis reported.

While the first cohort had 600 to 750 subjects, the donors belonged to the separate validation cohort of roughly 120 subjects. Libraries were prepared by immunoSEQ multiplex PCR; TCRdb keeps only in-frame clonotypes and omits some of them. This sample has about 350,000 clones, with roughly 87% found just once. Study observations and caveats: Altogether, 150 to 200 TCR beta chains were recorded as cytomegalovirus-associated. There were a few CMV-associated chains whose specificity for CMV antigens was confirmed in vitro.

Germline CDR1 LGHNA, CDR2 YNFKEQ. The V segment lost 2 bases and the J segment 2 bases; nucleotides outside the gene matches: 3. This CDR3 region has 14 residues. Concerning this clone: The antigen is not known.

The source is a woman in her twenties or thirties in good health and CMV-seropositive. The sample taken for sequencing was PBMCs. The chain joins TRBV4-2 to TRBJ2-7; 7 bases are shared with TRBD2. The CDR3 region has the DNA TGTGCCAGCAGCCAACCGGGGGGAACCTACGAGCAGTACTTC. As protein: CASSQPGGTYEQYF.